This T cell receptor (beta chain) was captured by sequencing in a study of cytomegalovirus exposure and HLA in healthy donors. Whole-study findings and limits: For cytomegalovirus status, the classifier reportedly gave diagnoses with high specificity and sensitivity. Researchers catalogued under 200 TCR beta chains as cytomegalovirus-associated.

60 Vbeta and 13 Jbeta primers were used in PCR. The protocol was immunoSEQ multiplex PCR, while the TCRdb copy is restricted to in-frame clones and leaves out a portion. The table records roughly 90,000 clones, less than 85% of them present only once. The germline V gene has CDR1 SGDLS and CDR2 YYNGEE. The CDR3 length is 15 residues. V trimming: 4 bases; J trimming: 1 base; junction bases outside the gene matches: 4. This clone has just a few counts. Antigen specificity is unknown. This receptor was obtained from a man between 18 and 29 years old in good health and CMV-seronegative. Sample: PBMCs. The rearrangement links TRBV9 to TRBJ1-2; 10 bases are shared with TRBD1. The CDR3 DNA reads as TGTGCCAGCAGCTCCGGGGACAGGGGTAACTATGGCTACACCTTC. Encoded protein: CASSSGDRGNYGYTF.